A single TCR beta chain is shown here with its context. Its specificity is unknown. Using MiXCR, TCRdb re-called clones from the PCR reads. The sample holds roughly 8,000 clones; around a third are singletons and the top ten take more than 8.5%. This sample is part of a study of metastatic and nonmetastatic thyroid tumors. Per the germline V gene, CDR1 is SGHRS and CDR2 is YFSETQ. The CDR3 loop spans 15 amino acids. Deletions cut 5 bases from V and 3 bases from J, with 17 bases between. Whole-study findings and limits: A significant increase in TCR beta diversity was reportedly seen in malignant thyroid tumors relative to benign nodules, in blood and tumor.

Among the patients, none had received any treatment before thyroid surgery. The material sequenced was tumor tissue. The sequence came from a female donor with papillary thyroid cancer or a benign thyroid nodule (not recorded which). Some clones in this sample may be carry-over from other donors' samples. The V gene is TRBV5-1, the J gene TRBJ2-5, with D possibly being TRBD1 (6 bases). CDR3 sequence: CASSKQGRKEETQYF. The CDR3 DNA sequence: TGCGCCAGCAGTAAACAGGGAAGGAAGGAAGAGACCCAGTACTTC. The whole variable domain, remainder taken from reference TRBV5-1 and TRBJ2-5, is KAGVTQTPRYLIKTRGQQVTLSCSPISGHRSVSWYQQTPGQGLQFLFEYFSETQRNKGNFPGRFSGRQFSNSRSEMNVSTLELGDSALYLCASSKQGRKEETQYFGPGTRLLVL.